These 32 T cell receptor beta chains share one sample of origin, sequenced in a study of blood T cells in healthy people across ages. Through a sample-barcoded 5' primer and a J-beta primer mix, a second PCR was run for about 7 to 12 cycles. TCRdb itself ran the 5' RACE reads through MiXCR, one entry per CDR3 protein. This sample has hundreds of thousands of distinct CDR3 sequences, with around two fifths found just once. The sequenced material came from blood. The source is a man between 60 and 75 years old in good health.

In this sample, this clonotype turned up a few times. The CDR3, as DNA: TGTGCCAGCAGTATACACAAGGACTATGGCTACACCTTC. Protein sequence: CASSIHKDYGYTF. V gene TRBV7-2 combines with J gene TRBJ1-2; D is unresolved. The length of the CDR3 is 13 residues. V dropped 6 bases and J dropped 3 bases, with 11 bases sitting between them. Germline V gives CDR1 SGHTA, CDR2 FQGNSA. The entire variable domain, with the rest obtained from reference TRBV7-2 and TRBJ1-2, is as follows: GAGVSQSPSNKVTEKGKDVELRCDPISGHTALYWYRQSLGQGLEFLIYFQGNSAPDKSGLPSDRFSAERTGGSVSTLTIQRTQQEDSAVYLCASSIHKDYGYTFGSGTRLTVV.

This clonotype was seen ten or more times. This chain uses TRBV28 with TRBJ2-5, with a possible D match to TRBD2 (5 bases). Trimming left V 11 bases short and J 0 bases short, with 10 bases between. Germline values: CDR1 MDHEN, CDR2 SYDVKM. CDR3 length: 12 residues. CDR3: CAVRGYQETQYF. Written as DNA, the CDR3 is TGTGCCGTGCGCGGGTACCAAGAGACCCAGTACTTC.

The chain combines TRBV7-2 with TRBJ2-7; 8 bases match TRBD1. After removal of 4 bases from V and 8 bases from J, the junction contained 7 bases not matched to a gene. CDR1 SGHTA and CDR2 FQGNSA come from the germline V gene. This CDR3 has 13 residues. DNA for the CDR3: TGTGCCAGCAGCTCGGACAGGGAGCAGAAGCAGTACTTC. It specifies CASSSDREQKQYF.

V usage is TRBV12-3 or TRBV12-4 and J usage is TRBJ2-3, with a tentative D call TRBD2 (6 bases). Trimming left V 7 bases short and J 7 bases short, with 21 bases between. The CDR3 is 15 residues long. The CDR3 protein is CASTRAAIAGHTQYF. The DNA of the CDR3 is TGTGCCAGCACGAGGGCAGCCATCGCGGGGCATACGCAGTATTTT.

This clonotype appeared many times. The chain recombines TRBV3-1 with TRBJ1-2; possible D gene TRBD1, 5 bases. The germline V and J ends were trimmed by 2 bases and 4 bases, with 11 bases remaining between them. The CDR3 runs to 14 residues. Germline V CDR1 and CDR2: LGHDT, YNNKEL (reference sequence). This CDR3 is CASSQKGLVYGYTF. CDR3 coding DNA: TGTGCCAGCAGCCAAAAGGGGTTGGTCTATGGCTACACCTTC.

This clonotype was found a few times. The chain employs TRBV29-1 and TRBJ2-1; 13 bases fit TRBD2. Per germline, CDR1 SQVTM and CDR2 ANQGSEA. Losses at the gene ends were 3 bases for V and 7 bases for J; bases not matched to a gene: 6. The CDR3 length is 15 residues. CDR3 coding DNA: TGCAGCGTTGACCTCACTAGCGGGGGGGCGAATGAGCAGTTCTTC. Residues: CSVDLTSGGANEQFF.

The chain couples TRBV6-6 to TRBJ1-5; TRBD1 might be the D (5 bases). The CDR3 loop spans 16 amino acids. Trimming left V 0 bases short and J 6 bases short, with 15 bases between. CDR1 and CDR2 from the germline V gene are MNHNY and SVGAGI (reference sequence). CDR3 sequence (DNA): TGTGCCAGCAGTTACTCGATCGGGGGTGCGGGTCAGCCCCAGCATTTT. Translated, it gives CASSYSIGGAGQPQHF.

This clonotype was detected only a few times. The chain has TRBV29-1 and TRBJ2-3, with TRBD2 as a possible D gene (5 bases). Germline V gene lookup returns CDR1 SQVTM and CDR2 ANQGSEA. This CDR3 has 13 residues. V was shortened by 5 bases and J by 3 bases, with 12 bases between the two germline ends. CDR3: CSVQQPGTDTQYF. CDR3 sequence (DNA): TGCAGCGTTCAACAGCCGGGGACAGATACGCAGTATTTT.

This clonotype has just one count. The rearrangement joins TRBV21-1 to TRBJ1-5. TRBV21-1 is noted as a pseudogene. The CDR3 is made up of 12 amino acids. CDR3 nucleotide sequence: TGTGCCAGCATCCTGAGCAATCAGCCCCAGCATTTT. Translation: CASILSNQPQHF.

This clonotype came up once. J is TRBJ2-7 and V is TRBV20-1, with D possibly matching TRBD2 (5 bases). Germline CDR1 DFQATT, CDR2 SNEGSKA (reference sequence). V was shortened by 1 base and J by 0 bases, with 16 bases between the two germline ends. The CDR3 is 16 residues long. CDR3 amino acids: CSARGATGISSYEQYF. CDR3 DNA sequence: TGCAGTGCTAGAGGAGCCACGGGGATTTCCTCCTACGAGCAGTACTTC.

This clonotype came up a few times. The V call is TRBV6-6, the J call TRBJ2-6; 9 bases align to TRBD1. This CDR3 comprises 16 residues. V dropped 5 bases and J dropped 2; count of bases not matched to a gene: 4. Germline CDR1 MNHNY, CDR2 SVGAGI (reference sequence). The CDR3 DNA follows: TGTGCCAGCAGTAAACAGGGGGCGACTGGGGCCAACGTCCTGACTTTC. This codes for CASSKQGATGANVLTF.

In regard to this clonotype: An end of the junction does not agree with germline; a read error may underlie this. The J gene is TRBJ2-7, the V gene TRBV5-1; the D is unclear. The length of the CDR3 is 15 residues. From germline, CDR1 is SGHRS and CDR2 YFSETQ. The CDR3 DNA reads TGCGCCAGCGGCTTGGATGGAACTCCTTCCTACGAGCAGTACTTC. It codes for CASGLDGTPSYEQYF.

This rearrangement joins TRBV20-1 to TRBJ1-5; a weak D match, TRBD1 (5 bases). V was shortened by 5 bases and J by 0 bases, with 14 bases between the two germline ends. This CDR3 is built from 15 residues. Germline-derived CDR1 and CDR2 are DFQATT and SNEGSKA (reference sequence). The CDR3 reads CSALRQTYSNQPQHF. The CDR3 DNA reads as TGCAGTGCTTTGAGACAGACATATAGCAATCAGCCCCAGCATTTT.

In its sample, this clonotype was seen a few times. The rearrangement joins TRBV20-1 to TRBJ1-5, with a tentative D call TRBD1 (5 bases). Trimming took off 6 bases at V and 4 bases at J, with 19 bases between the two ends. CDR1 DFQATT and CDR2 SNEGSKA come from the germline V gene (reference sequence). The CDR3 length is 15 residues. CDR3 loop: CSAGWSGGGNQPQHF. The CDR3 coding sequence is TGCAGTGCCGGCTGGTCTGGGGGAGGTAATCAGCCCCAGCATTTT.

The chain recombines TRBV12-3 or TRBV12-4 with TRBJ2-5; possible D gene TRBD2, 6 bases. The DNA end favors TRBJ2-7, so the J call may be wrong. The CDR3 loop spans 14 amino acids. This CDR3 is CASSLIGRMDEQYF. CDR3 DNA sequence: TGTGCCAGCAGTTTAATAGGGAGGATGGACGAGCAGTACTTC.

Concerning this clonotype itself: The junction shows a germline mismatch at one end, possibly a read error. V gene TRBV28 combines with J gene TRBJ2-7; 9 nucleotides match TRBD1. The length of the CDR3 is 16 residues. CDR1 MDHEN and CDR2 SYDVKM come from the germline V gene. Written as DNA, the CDR3 is TGTGCCTGCAGTTTATGTGGGACAGGGAGATCCTACGAGCAGTACTTC. Protein sequence: CACSLCGTGRSYEQYF.

The chain uses TRBV12-5 and TRBJ1-1, with D unresolved. The CDR3 has 17 residues. Germline-derived CDR1 and CDR2 are LGHNT and FRNRAP. V lost 1 base, J lost 1 base, and 16 bases lay in between. The CDR3 is CASGLATIKGSNTEAFF. The CDR3, as DNA: TGTGCTAGTGGTTTGGCTACAATAAAGGGATCGAACACTGAAGCTTTCTTT.

The genes are TRBV6-2 or TRBV6-3 and TRBJ2-5, with D unresolved. Trimming took off 4 bases at V and 5 bases at J, with 8 bases between the two ends. This CDR3 spans 12 amino acids. From germline, CDR1 is MNHEY and CDR2 SVGEGT. This chain's CDR3 is CASSLEFETQYF. The CDR3 bases are TGTGCCAGCAGTTTGGAGTTCGAGACCCAGTACTTC.

This chain connects TRBV6-2 or TRBV6-3 to TRBJ1-2; 9 bases agree with TRBD1. This CDR3 contains 14 residues. The trim removed 7 bases at V and 7 bases at J, leaving 10 bases unmatched. CDR1 and CDR2 (germline): MNHEY, SVGEGT. In DNA form, the CDR3 reads TGTGCCAGCACAGGGACAGGGATCCGTGCTGGCTACACCTTC. Translation gives CASTGTGIRAGYTF.

The V and J genes are TRBV6-6 and TRBJ2-3; a possible D gene is TRBD2 (5 bases). Germline-derived CDR1 and CDR2 are MNHNY and SVGAGI (reference sequence). The CDR3 totals 13 residues. Trimming shortened V by 4 bases and J by 2 bases, and 7 bases separated the two germline ends. The CDR3 bases are TGTGCCAGCAGTTTTGGACTCACAGATACGCAGTATTTT. It yields the protein CASSFGLTDTQYF.

This clonotype was counted many times. V is TRBV28 and J is TRBJ2-7; perhaps TRBD1 as D (6 bases). The CDR3 has 15 residues. V lost 3 bases, J lost 0 bases, and 12 bases lay in between. Germline-derived CDR1 and CDR2 are MDHEN and SYDVKM. The CDR3 loop reads CASSFSQGLSYEQYF. The CDR3 DNA reads TGTGCCAGCAGTTTCTCCCAGGGGCTCTCCTACGAGCAGTACTTC.

This clonotype showed up just a few times. The chain carries TRBV3-1 and TRBJ1-2; tentatively, D is TRBD1 (6 bases). V was shortened by 4 bases and J by 4 bases, with 7 bases between the two germline ends. The CDR3 spans 12 residues. Germline lookup yields CDR1 LGHDT and CDR2 YNNKEL (reference sequence). In nucleotides, the CDR3 is TGTGCCAGCAGCCGGACAGTCTATGGCTACACCTTC. Translating it yields CASSRTVYGYTF.

The gene calls are TRBV7-8 and TRBJ2-2; 7 bases map to TRBD2. Germline CDR1 is SGHVS and CDR2 is FQNEAQ. This CDR3 is 15 amino acids long. V was clipped by 5 bases and J by 1 base; unmatched bases: 4. The CDR3 sequence is CASSPGGQNTGELFF. CDR3 DNA sequence: TGTGCCAGCAGCCCGGGGGGTCAGAACACCGGGGAGCTGTTTTTT.

This clonotype has just a few counts. This chain joins TRBV12-3 or TRBV12-4 and TRBJ2-1; 9 positions match TRBD2. This CDR3 has 13 amino acids. The J segment lost 8 bases and the V segment lost 6 bases, leaving 5 bases of the junction unmatched. This CDR3 reads CASRSSGGHEQFF. The CDR3 DNA reads TGTGCCAGCAGGAGTAGCGGGGGCCATGAGCAGTTCTTC.

The CDR3 sequence is CASSFVEPTLGEYF. For the CDR3, the DNA is TGTGCCAGCAGCTTCGTCGAACCGACCTTAGGGGAGTACTTC. The chain combines TRBV7-7 with TRBJ2-4, with D possibly TRBD1 on 5 matching bases. The CDR3 runs to 14 residues. Germline-derived CDR1 and CDR2 are SSHAT and FNYEAQ (reference sequence). V was pared by 3 bases and J by 14 bases, with 20 bases between.

In regard to this clonotype: A read error may account for a junction end that differs from germline. The CDR3 here is CAGSSGTGLYEQYF. The CDR3, as DNA: TGTGCCGGCAGTTCAGGGACAGGGTTGTACGAGCAGTACTTC. This chain uses TRBV27 with TRBJ2-5; TRBD1 matches 9 bases. The J call may be in error: the DNA end matches TRBJ2-7 better. CDR1 and CDR2 from the germline V gene are MNHEY and SMNVEV (reference sequence). This CDR3 contains 14 residues.

This clonotype was seen only a few times. J is TRBJ1-1 and V is TRBV6-5; a weak D match, TRBD1 (5 bases). The CDR3 runs to 14 residues. CDR1 and CDR2 from the germline V gene are MNHEY and SVGAGI. The V and J ends lost 0 bases and 5 bases respectively, with 10 bases between them. The CDR3 DNA follows: TGTGCCAGCAGTTACTCGATGGAGGGGACTGAAGCTTTCTTT. Its protein is CASSYSMEGTEAFF.

This clonotype was seen many times. This sequence joins TRBV7-8 and TRBJ2-5; D call uncertain. Trimming removed 2 bases at V and 2 bases at J, with 6 bases between. This CDR3 is 13 amino acids long. Germline-derived CDR1 and CDR2 are SGHVS and FQNEAQ. The CDR3 reads CASSLLVQETQYF. In DNA form, the CDR3 reads TGTGCCAGCAGCTTATTGGTTCAAGAGACCCAGTACTTC.

This chain joins TRBV28 and TRBJ2-7; D gene unclear. The length of the CDR3 is 13 residues. From germline, CDR1 is MDHEN and CDR2 SYDVKM. Trimming removed 5 bases at V and 4 bases at J, with 12 bases between. Here the CDR3 DNA reads TGTGCCAGCAGTGTAGGGTCGCGTTACGAGCAGTACTTC. Protein: CASSVGSRYEQYF.

This chain joins TRBV12-3 or TRBV12-4 and TRBJ2-7; D uncertain. The CDR3 is 12 residues long. The ends were cut back, 3 bases at V and 7 bases at J, with 10 bases in the middle. CDR3 DNA: TGTGCCAGCAGTTTGAAGCGTTGGGAGCAGTACTTC. It translates to CASSLKRWEQYF.

This chain uses TRBV20-1 with TRBJ2-1, with D tentatively TRBD1 (6 bases). The CDR3 consists of 16 residues. Trimming left V 2 bases short and J 8 bases short, with 22 bases between. Germline V gene data show CDR1 as DFQATT and CDR2 as SNEGSKA (reference sequence). The CDR3 bases are TGCAGTGCTAGATTTCTAGGGGGACGAGATAGCCATGAGCAGTTCTTC. The encoded protein is CSARFLGGRDSHEQFF.

In this sample, this clonotype turned up a few times. The V call is TRBV6-6, the J call TRBJ2-5; 7 bases align to TRBD1. The J segment lost 4 bases and the V segment lost 10 bases, leaving 12 bases of the junction unmatched. Germline CDR1 reads MNHNY; CDR2 reads SVGAGI (reference sequence). The CDR3 runs to 14 residues. The CDR3 DNA follows: TGTGCCACAGGTGGGACAGTCGCGGGAGAGACCCAGTACTTC. It translates to CATGGTVAGETQYF.